The clone carrying this T cell receptor (beta chain) has at least ten counts. Its antigen is undetermined. The data derive from a study of neurological immune-mediated disorders. CDR1 and CDR2 (germline): MNHEY, SVGEGT. The V end lost 6 bases, the J end lost 0 bases, and 9 bases lay between the germline ends. The CDR3 extends over 14 amino acids. One entry per CDR3 protein results from TCRdb running MiXCR on the 5' RACE reads. The repertoire includes 25,000 to 30,000 distinct CDR3 sequences, roughly 12% of them detected once, and about 7.2% sits in the top ten. Findings and limits, study-wide: None of the CDR3 amino acid sequences in expanded clones turned up in more than one subject, which points to private repertoires in all groups.

The chain is built from TRBV6-2 or TRBV6-3 and TRBJ2-1, with no clear D. The source is a man aged 60 to 69 in good health. Sequenced: PBMCs. The CDR3 sequence: CASRDLSSYNEQFF. In DNA form, the CDR3 reads TGTGCCAGCAGGGACCTGAGCTCCTACAATGAGCAGTTCTTC.